In its sample, the clone carrying this T cell receptor (beta chain) was seen once. This CDR3 spans 17 amino acids. The V gene lost 4 bases and the J gene lost 3 bases, with 20 bases spanning the gap. Germline V lookup: CDR1 SGHRS, CDR2 YFSETQ. TCRdb's table, derived via immunoSEQ multiplex PCR, lists solely in-frame clones and lacks some. The table records about 67,000 clones, around 83% of them present only once. The sample comes from a study of OX40 agonist ivuxolimab in advanced cancers. V usage is TRBV5-1 and J usage is TRBJ1-3, with a weak D call TRBD1 (6 bases). The receptor was isolated from an adult with an advanced solid tumor such as melanoma, head and neck, liver or kidney cancer. Sequencing was performed on CD4+ or CD8+ T cells sorted from blood, taken in a trial of the OX40 agonist ivuxolimab. The CDR3 spells CASSRSPTGSDGNTIYF. Here the CDR3 DNA reads TGCGCCAGCAGCCGTAGTCCCACAGGGTCTGATGGAAACACCATATATTTT. The full variable domain, in which reference TRBV5-1 and TRBJ1-3 provide the parts outside the CDR3, is KAGVTQTPRYLIKTRGQQVTLSCSPISGHRSVSWYQQTPGQGLQFLFEYFSETQRNKGNFPGRFSGRQFSNSRSEMNVSTLELGDSALYLCASSRSPTGSDGNTIYFGEGSWLTVV.